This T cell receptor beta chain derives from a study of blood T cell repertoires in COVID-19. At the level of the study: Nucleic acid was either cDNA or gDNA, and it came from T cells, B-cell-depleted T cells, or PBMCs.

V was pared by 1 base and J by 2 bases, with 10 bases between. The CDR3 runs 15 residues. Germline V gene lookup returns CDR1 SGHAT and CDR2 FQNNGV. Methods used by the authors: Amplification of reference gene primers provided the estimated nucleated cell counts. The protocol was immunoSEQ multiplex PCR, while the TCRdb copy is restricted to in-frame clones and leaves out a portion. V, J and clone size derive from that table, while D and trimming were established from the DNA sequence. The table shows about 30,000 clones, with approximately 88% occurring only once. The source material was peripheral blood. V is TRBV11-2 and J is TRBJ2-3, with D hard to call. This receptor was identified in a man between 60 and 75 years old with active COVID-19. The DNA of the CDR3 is TGTGCCAGCAGCTTAGTGGCAACTATCACAGATACGCAGTATTTT. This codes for CASSLVATITDTQYF.